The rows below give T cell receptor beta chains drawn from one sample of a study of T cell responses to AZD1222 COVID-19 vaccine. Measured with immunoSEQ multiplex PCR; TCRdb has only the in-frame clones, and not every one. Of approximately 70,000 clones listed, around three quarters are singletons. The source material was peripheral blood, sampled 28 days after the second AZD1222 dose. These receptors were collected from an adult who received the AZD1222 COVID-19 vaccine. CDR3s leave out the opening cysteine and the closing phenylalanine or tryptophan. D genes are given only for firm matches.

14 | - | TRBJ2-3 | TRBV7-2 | ASSLAALGNTDTQY
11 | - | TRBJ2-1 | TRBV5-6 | ASSLRNYNEQF
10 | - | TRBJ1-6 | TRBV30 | AWGTNNSPLH
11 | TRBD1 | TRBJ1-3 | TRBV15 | ATSRDEGATIY
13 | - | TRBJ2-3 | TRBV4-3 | ASSQETRVADTQY
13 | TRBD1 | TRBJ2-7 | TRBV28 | ASSPTGLSSYEQY
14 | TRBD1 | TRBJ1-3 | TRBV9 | ASSPRQGFSGNTIY
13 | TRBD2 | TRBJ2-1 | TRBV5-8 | ASSFLAGGDNEQF
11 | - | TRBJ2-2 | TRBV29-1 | SVEKGSTGELF
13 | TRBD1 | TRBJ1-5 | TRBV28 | ASSASGTGPQPQH
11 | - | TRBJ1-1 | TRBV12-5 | ASGLGRDTEAF
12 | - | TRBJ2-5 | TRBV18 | ASSPGRLKETQY
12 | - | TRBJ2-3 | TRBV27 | ASSSGHWLDTQY
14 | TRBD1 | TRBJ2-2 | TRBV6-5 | ASSYEDRANTGELF
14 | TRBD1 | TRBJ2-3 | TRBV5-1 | ASSWGTGASTDTQY
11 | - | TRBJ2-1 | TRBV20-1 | SASWGSVNEQF
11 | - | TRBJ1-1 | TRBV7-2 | ASSASRGNRAF
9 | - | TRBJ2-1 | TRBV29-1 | SVDGYNEQF
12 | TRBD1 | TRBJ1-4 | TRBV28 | ASVQAGGYEKLF
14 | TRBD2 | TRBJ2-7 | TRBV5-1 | ASSLGQLAGADEQY
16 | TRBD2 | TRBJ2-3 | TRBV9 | ASSEGLAGGTGTDTQY
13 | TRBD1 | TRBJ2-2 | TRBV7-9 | ASSPEDRRTGELF
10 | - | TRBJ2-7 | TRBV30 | AWSVESYEQY
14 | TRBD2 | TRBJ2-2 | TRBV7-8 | ASSLIAGAGTGELF
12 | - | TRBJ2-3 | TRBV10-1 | ASSESRGPDTQY
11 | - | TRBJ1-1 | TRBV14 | ASSLSFNTEAF
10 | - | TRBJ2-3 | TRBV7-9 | ASRRELDTQY
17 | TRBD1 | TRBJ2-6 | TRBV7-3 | ASSPRGGQGAAGANVLT
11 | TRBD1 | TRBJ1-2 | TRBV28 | ASSAQGPYGYT
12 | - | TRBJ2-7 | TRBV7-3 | ASSLMDGPYEQY
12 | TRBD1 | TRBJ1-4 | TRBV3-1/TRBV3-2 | ASSLRTGAEKLF
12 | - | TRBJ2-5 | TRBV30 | AWSRQQLWETQY
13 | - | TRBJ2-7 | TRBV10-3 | AISEPRGSSYEQY
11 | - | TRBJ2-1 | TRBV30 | AWFLDTYNEQF
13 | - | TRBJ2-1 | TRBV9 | ASSVDSPAANEQF
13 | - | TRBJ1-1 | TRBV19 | ASIKDGRLNTEAF
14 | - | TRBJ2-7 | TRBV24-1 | ATSDSTAGARYEQY
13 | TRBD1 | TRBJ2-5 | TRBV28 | ASSWTGSYQETQY
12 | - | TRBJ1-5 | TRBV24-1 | ATSASGPNQPQH
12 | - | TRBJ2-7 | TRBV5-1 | ASSYGQSSYEQY
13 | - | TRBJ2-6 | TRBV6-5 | ASRLGGSGANVLT
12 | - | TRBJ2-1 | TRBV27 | ASSLSAIGNEQF
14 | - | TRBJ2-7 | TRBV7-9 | ASSLGGIIYPYEQY
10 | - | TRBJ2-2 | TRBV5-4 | ASSWGNGELF
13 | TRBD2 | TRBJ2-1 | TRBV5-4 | ASSLKLAGSNEQF
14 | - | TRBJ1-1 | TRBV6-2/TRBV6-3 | ASSYHVFQLNTEAF
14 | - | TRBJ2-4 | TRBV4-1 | ASSQDLGSRSNIQY
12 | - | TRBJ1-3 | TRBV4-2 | ASSQGHSGNTIY
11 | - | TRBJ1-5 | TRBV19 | ASAREITQPQH
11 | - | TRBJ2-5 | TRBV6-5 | ASRTKTRETQY
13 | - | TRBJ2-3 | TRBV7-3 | ASSLRWGSTDTQY
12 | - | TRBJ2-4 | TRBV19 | ASSKWGPKNIQY
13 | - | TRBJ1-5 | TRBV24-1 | ATSDPRVGNQPQH
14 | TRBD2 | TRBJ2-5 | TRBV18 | ASSPSISGGFGTQY
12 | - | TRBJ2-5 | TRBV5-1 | ASSHVRGQETQY